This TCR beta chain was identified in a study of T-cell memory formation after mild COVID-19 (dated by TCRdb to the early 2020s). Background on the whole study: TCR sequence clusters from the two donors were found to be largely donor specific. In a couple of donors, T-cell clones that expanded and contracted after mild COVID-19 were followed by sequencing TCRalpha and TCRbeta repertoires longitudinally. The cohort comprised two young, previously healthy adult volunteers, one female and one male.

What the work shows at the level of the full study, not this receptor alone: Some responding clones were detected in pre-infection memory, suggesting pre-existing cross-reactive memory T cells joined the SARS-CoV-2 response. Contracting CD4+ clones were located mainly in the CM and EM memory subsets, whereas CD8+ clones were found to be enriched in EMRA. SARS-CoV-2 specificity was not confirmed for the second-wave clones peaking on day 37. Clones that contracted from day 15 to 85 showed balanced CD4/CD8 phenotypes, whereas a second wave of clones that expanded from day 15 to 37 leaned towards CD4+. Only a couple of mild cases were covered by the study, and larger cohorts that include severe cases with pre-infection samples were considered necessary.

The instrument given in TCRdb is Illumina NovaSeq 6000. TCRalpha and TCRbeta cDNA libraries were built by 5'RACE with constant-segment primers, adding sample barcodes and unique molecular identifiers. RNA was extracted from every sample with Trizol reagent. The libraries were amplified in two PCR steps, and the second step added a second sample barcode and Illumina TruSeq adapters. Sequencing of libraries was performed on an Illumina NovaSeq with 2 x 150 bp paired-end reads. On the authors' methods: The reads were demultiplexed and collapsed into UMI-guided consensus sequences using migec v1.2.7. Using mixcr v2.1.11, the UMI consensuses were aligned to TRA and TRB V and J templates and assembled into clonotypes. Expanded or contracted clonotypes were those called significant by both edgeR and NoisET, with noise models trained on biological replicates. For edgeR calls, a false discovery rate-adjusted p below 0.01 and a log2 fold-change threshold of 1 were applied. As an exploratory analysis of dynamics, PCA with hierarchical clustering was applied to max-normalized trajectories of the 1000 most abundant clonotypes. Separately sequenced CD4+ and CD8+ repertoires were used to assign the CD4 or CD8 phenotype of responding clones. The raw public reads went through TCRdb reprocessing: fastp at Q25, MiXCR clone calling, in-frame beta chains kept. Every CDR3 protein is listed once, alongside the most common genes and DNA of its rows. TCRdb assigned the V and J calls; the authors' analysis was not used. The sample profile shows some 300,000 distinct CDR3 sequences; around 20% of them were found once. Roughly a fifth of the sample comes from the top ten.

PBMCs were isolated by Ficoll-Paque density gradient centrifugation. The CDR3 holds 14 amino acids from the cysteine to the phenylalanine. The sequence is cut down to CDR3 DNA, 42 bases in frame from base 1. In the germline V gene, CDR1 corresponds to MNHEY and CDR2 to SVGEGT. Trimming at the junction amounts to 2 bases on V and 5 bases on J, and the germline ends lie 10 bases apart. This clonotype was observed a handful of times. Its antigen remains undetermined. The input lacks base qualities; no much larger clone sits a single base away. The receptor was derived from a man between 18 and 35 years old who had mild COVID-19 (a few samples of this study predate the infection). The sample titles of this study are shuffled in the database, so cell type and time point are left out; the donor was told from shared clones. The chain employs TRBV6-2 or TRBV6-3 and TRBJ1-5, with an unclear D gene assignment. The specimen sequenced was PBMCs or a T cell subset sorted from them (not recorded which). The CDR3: CASSYQTHDQPQHF. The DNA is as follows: TGTGCCAGCAGTTACCAGACCCACGATCAGCCCCAGCATTTT.